This T cell receptor beta chain was sequenced during a study of cytomegalovirus exposure and HLA in healthy donors. General study results and limits: It was reportedly the case that the classifier diagnosed cytomegalovirus status with high specificity and sensitivity. Productive rates of about 87% or about 30% were seen for most TCR beta V segments in an earlier analysis.

The donors comprised healthy bone marrow donors. The study ran its PCR with 60 Vbeta and 13 Jbeta primers. Clones were sequenced by immunoSEQ multiplex PCR, and TCRdb holds only the in-frame ones, with some missing. This sample yields about 150,000 clones, of which approximately 72% are seen a single time; around 2.2% belongs to the top ten. CDR1 and CDR2 (germline): SGHRS, YFSETQ. The CDR3 is 15 residues long. V shed 4 bases, J shed 4 bases, and the junction held 8 bases outside the gene matches. This clone came up a few times. Its antigen is as yet unknown. V usage is TRBV5-1 and J usage is TRBJ2-7; 10 bases fit TRBD1. The origin of this receptor is a man aged 35-49 years in good health and CMV-seronegative. The source material was PBMCs. The CDR3: CASSTDRGQVYEQYF. Here the CDR3 DNA reads TGCGCCAGCAGCACCGACAGGGGGCAAGTATACGAGCAGTACTTC. The complete variable domain, with remaining parts taken from reference TRBV5-1 and TRBJ2-7, reads KAGVTQTPRYLIKTRGQQVTLSCSPISGHRSVSWYQQTPGQGLQFLFEYFSETQRNKGNFPGRFSGRQFSNSRSEMNVSTLELGDSALYLCASSTDRGQVYEQYFGPGTRLTVT.